This T cell receptor beta chain was documented in a study of Ad26.COV2.S vaccination and SARS-CoV-2 variants. The treatment: roughly 20 received Ad26.COV2.S at low or high dose, single or two shots; five or six received placebo; per-sample allocation not given. It was on day 63 after the first vaccine or placebo injection that samples were taken. Trimming removed 6 bases from V and 0 bases from J, with 18 bases in between. The length of the CDR3 is 18 residues. Germline V lookup: CDR1 SGHTA, CDR2 FQGNSA. Clones were sequenced by immunoSEQ multiplex PCR, and TCRdb holds only the in-frame ones, with some missing. The table shows about 420,000 clones, with around 89% occurring only once.

The source was peripheral blood, collected in a trial of Ad26.COV2.S vaccine versus placebo. The chain employs TRBV7-2 and TRBJ2-6; D unclear. The clonotype comes from a person between 18 and 65 years old who received the Ad26.COV2.S COVID-19 vaccine or a placebo. CDR3 bases: TGTGCCAGCAGTCCACGCCTCGGTAGTTACTCTGGGGCCAACGTCCTGACTTTC. Translating it yields CASSPRLGSYSGANVLTF.